The present TCR beta chain was sequenced within a study of T cell repertoires in cytomegalovirus infection. General observations from the study: There were HLA-C-restricted CMV-specific TCR beta clonotypes dominating the ex vivo response.

A single record per CDR3 protein comes from TCRdb applying MiXCR to the reads. The sample lists about 330,000 distinct CDR3 sequences; 9.5% were seen once. Trimming at V came to 5 bases and at J to 3 bases, leaving 7 bases not matched to a gene. The germline gives CDR1 MNHNY, CDR2 SVGAGI (reference sequence). The CDR3 has 15 residues. This clonotype was seen many times. What it binds is unknown. The receptor was derived from a human donor in good health (CMV status not recorded). Some clones in this sample may be carry-over from other donors' samples. The specimen sequenced was PBMCs. The chain carries TRBV6-6 and TRBJ1-1, with 9 bases matching TRBD1. The CDR3 sequence: CASSQQQGAHTEAFF. CDR3 nucleotide sequence: TGTGCCAGCAGTCAGCAACAGGGGGCACACACTGAAGCTTTCTTT.